This T cell receptor beta chain comes out of a study of blood T cells in healthy people across ages. A J-beta primer mix and a sample-barcoded 5' primer were used in a second PCR of roughly 6 to 11 cycles. The authors tagged each cDNA molecule using a template-switch adaptor with 12 random nucleotides. From the 5' RACE reads, TCRdb called clonotypes with MiXCR, one entry per CDR3 protein. The sample lists roughly 570,000 distinct CDR3 sequences, about 26% occurring once. This CDR3 has 15 amino acids. CDR1 and CDR2 from the germline V gene are DFQATT and SNEGSKA (reference sequence). Findings and limits, study-wide: Strongly correlated with naive T cell percentage was TCR beta diversity. Donor CMV infection status was unknown, possibly confounding age-related changes in expanded clonotypes.

In its sample, this clonotype was seen a few times. Its target is unknown. Healthy Caucasian individuals from Russia aged roughly 6 to 90 were enrolled as donors. This clonotype was obtained from a woman between 65 and 79 years old in good health. The V call is TRBV20-1, the J call TRBJ2-7; perhaps TRBD1 as D (5 bases). The source material was blood. CDR3 bases: TGCAGCGTACCCGATTTGGACACCCGCTCCTACGAGCAGTACTTC. Translated: CSVPDLDTRSYEQYF.